Here is one TCR beta chain with its context. Its antigen remains unknown. This specimen belongs to a study of T cells in localized non-small cell lung cancer. Only in-frame clones appear in the TCRdb table, and some are missing; sequencing was by immunoSEQ multiplex PCR. Here the sample spans more than 6,000 clones, roughly 50% being singletons. Findings of the study overall: Uninvolved adjacent lung showed the highest T cell clonality, exceeding tumor. Greater blood T cell density accompanied longer overall survival. Of the top 100 tumor clones, median roughly 60 were in adjacent lung, 25 to 35 among its top 100. Heterogeneity stays possible, as sequencing covered only one tumor region.

This sequence originates from a female donor older than 55 with stage I lung adenocarcinoma. The starting material was lymph node tissue, obtained before any cancer treatment.

The CDR3 coding sequence is TGTGCCAGCACACGGGACAGGGGAATTGAGCAGTTCTTC. Protein sequence: CASTRDRGIEQFF. The chain joins TRBV6-8 to TRBJ2-1; 10 nucleotides line up with TRBD1. The CDR3 runs 13 residues. Trimming took 7 bases from V and 9 from J; bases not matched to a gene: 6. Germline CDR1 and CDR2: MNHGY and SAAAGT.